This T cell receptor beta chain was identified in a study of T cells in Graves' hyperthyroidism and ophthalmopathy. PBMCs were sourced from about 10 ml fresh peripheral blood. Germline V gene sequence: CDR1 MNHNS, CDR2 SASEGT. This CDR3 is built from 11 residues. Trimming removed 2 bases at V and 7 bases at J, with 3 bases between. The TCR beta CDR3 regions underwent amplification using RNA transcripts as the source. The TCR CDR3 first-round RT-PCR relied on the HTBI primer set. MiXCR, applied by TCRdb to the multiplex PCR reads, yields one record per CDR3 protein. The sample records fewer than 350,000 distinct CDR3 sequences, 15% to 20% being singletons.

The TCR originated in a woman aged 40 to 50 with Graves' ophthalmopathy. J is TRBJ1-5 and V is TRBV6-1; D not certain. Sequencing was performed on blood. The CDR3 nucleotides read TGTGCCAGCAGTGAATACCAGCCCCAGCATTTT. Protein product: CASSEYQPQHF.